These 5 T cell receptor beta chains were sequenced from one sample in a study of chemoradiotherapy in HPV16-positive cancers. Using immunoSEQ multiplex PCR, the repertoire was profiled, and TCRdb retains in-frame clones only, with some absent. The sample holds some 5,100 clones, 77% seen once. Sequenced here: tumor tissue, sampled from a patient who underwent chemoradiotherapy. The receptors shown here come from a human donor with HPV-associated anogenital cancer.

This chain links TRBV6-6 with TRBJ1-2; D uncertain. CDR3 length: 14 residues. V lost 0 bases, J lost 1 base, and 6 bases lay in between. CDR1 and CDR2 from the germline V gene are MNHNY and SVGAGI (reference sequence). DNA of the CDR3: TGTGCCAGCAGTTACTCGGGAGGTAACTATGGCTACACCTTC. This gives the protein CASSYSGGNYGYTF.

This clone was observed once. The rearrangement links TRBV19 to TRBJ2-7; no definite D call. In germline, CDR1 is LNHDA, CDR2 SQIVND (reference sequence). Trimming cost V 6 bases and J 5 bases, with 20 bases left between them. There are 15 residues in the CDR3. CDR3 in amino acids: CASRTAAALPHEQYF. The CDR3 region has the DNA TGTGCCAGTAGGACCGCTGCAGCCCTCCCGCACGAGCAGTACTTC.

This rearrangement joins TRBV27 to TRBJ2-2; possible D gene TRBD2, 5 bases. The V end lost 4 bases, the J end lost 7 bases, and 16 bases lay between the germline ends. The V gene's germline CDR1 is MNHEY and CDR2 SMNVEV (reference sequence). The CDR3 has 15 residues. The CDR3 nucleotides read TGTGCCAGCAGTTCATGGACTCCTAAGGGCGGGGAGCTGTTTTTT. Its protein product is CASSSWTPKGGELFF.

This chain joins TRBV6-5 and TRBJ1-4; D is undetermined. CDR3 length equals 14 residues. Trimming took off 9 bases at V and 4 bases at J, with 15 bases between the two ends. Germline CDR1 is MNHEY and CDR2 is SVGAGI. DNA for the CDR3: TGTGCCAGTTTGCCTCCTGACATTAATGAAAAACTGTTTTTT. Amino acid sequence: CASLPPDINEKLFF.

With regard to this clone: This specimen includes other DNA sequences encoding the same CDR3. The V gene is TRBV5-1, the J gene TRBJ1-3; D unclear. The CDR3 has 13 residues. Germline V gene lookup returns CDR1 SGHRS and CDR2 YFSETQ. Trimming stripped 0 bases from V and 3 bases from J, with 4 bases between. Here the CDR3 reads CASSLGGGNTIYF. CDR3 nucleotides: TGCGCCAGCAGCTTGGGGGGTGGAAACACCATATATTTT.